This TCR beta chain was profiled in a study of cytomegalovirus exposure and HLA in healthy donors. 13 Jbeta primers and 60 Vbeta primers were used for the PCR. Clones were read by immunoSEQ multiplex PCR, and TCRdb kept only the in-frame ones, dropping some. The sample includes 100,000 to 150,000 clones, 83% of them seen just once. General study results and limits: Associated with cytomegalovirus, according to the listing, were some 150 TCR beta chains. In a later analysis, CMV-associated beta chains were mostly HLA-associated, it appeared.

Turning to this clone: Its antigen is currently unknown.

This receptor was identified in a young man in good health and CMV-seropositive. Sequencing was performed on PBMCs.

CDR3 nucleotide sequence: TGTGCCAGTAGTATCGGTGCAACTAATGAAAAACTGTTTTTT. It is translated as CASSIGATNEKLFF. This rearrangement joins TRBV19 to TRBJ1-4, with D unresolved. This CDR3 comprises 14 residues. Germline loops: CDR1 LNHDA, CDR2 SQIVND (reference sequence). V gave up 3 bases and J gave up 0 bases, with 5 bases separating them.